This T cell receptor beta chain was recorded in a study of blood T cell repertoires in COVID-19. Whole-study context: Specimens from acute and convalescent COVID-19 originated in the United States, Italy and Spain.

Original processing methods: Estimation of nucleated cell counts was performed using reference gene primer amplification. Here immunoSEQ multiplex PCR was the method, and the copy in TCRdb shows in-frame clones only, minus some. The V and J calls and clone size are taken from that table; D and trimming were inferred from the DNA. The data show over 200,000 clones, approximately 87% seen once. V was pared by 5 bases and J by 1 base, with 14 bases between. This CDR3 spans 15 amino acids. Germline V CDR1 and CDR2: SGHTA, FQGNSA. The sequenced sample consisted of peripheral blood. This sequence joins TRBV7-2 and TRBJ1-1, with D uncertain. The origin of this receptor is a man between 60 and 75 years old who had recovered from COVID-19. In DNA, the CDR3 is TGTGCCAGCAGCCAACAGACGGTGACGAACACTGAAGCTTTCTTT. This codes for CASSQQTVTNTEAFF.